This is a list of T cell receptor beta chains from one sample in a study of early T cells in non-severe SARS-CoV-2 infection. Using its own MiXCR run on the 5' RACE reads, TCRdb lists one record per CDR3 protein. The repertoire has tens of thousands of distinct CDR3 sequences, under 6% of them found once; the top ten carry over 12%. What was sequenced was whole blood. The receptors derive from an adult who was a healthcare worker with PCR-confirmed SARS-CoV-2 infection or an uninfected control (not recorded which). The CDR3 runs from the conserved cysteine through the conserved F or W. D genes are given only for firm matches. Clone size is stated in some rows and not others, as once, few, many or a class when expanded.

TGTGCCAGCAGCGTAGCCCCAGCCGTGAACACTGAAGCTTTCTTT CASSVAPAVNTEAFF TRBJ1-1 few TRBV9 NA
TGCAGCGTTGACTATTGGGGGGAACACCAAGAGACCCAGTACTTC CSVDYWGEHQETQYF TRBJ2-5 many TRBV29-1 NA
TGTGCCAGTAGTAATCAGGGGGACGACTCCTATAATTCACCCCTCCACTTT CASSNQGDDSYNSPLHF TRBJ1-6 many TRBV19 TRBD1
TGCAGCGTTGACGGAGCGGTTAACACAGATACGCAGTATTTT CSVDGAVNTDTQYF TRBJ2-3 NA TRBV29-1 NA
TGTGCCAGCAGTAGACTCCTTACCTCCCATGGCTACACCTTC CASSRLLTSHGYTF TRBJ1-2 NA TRBV2 NA
TGCAGCGTTGTGGCCCTCTTGGGGAGGAACACTGAAGCTTTCTTT CSVVALLGRNTEAFF TRBJ1-1 NA TRBV29-1 NA
TGCAGTGCTAGGTCCCCGGGACAGGGAGCCTACGAGCAGTACTTC CSARSPGQGAYEQYF TRBJ2-7 NA TRBV20-1 TRBD1
TGTGCCAGCAGCTTGGCCGGCAGGAGCTCCTACGAGCAGTACTTC CASSLAGRSSYEQYF TRBJ2-7 many TRBV5-4 NA
TGCAGTCACCCCCAGACCAGCGGGCGCTACAATGAGCAGTTCTTC CSHPQTSGRYNEQFF TRBJ2-1 many TRBV29-1 NA
TGTGCCAGCAGCTTCTACAGAGAGACCCAGTACTTC CASSFYRETQYF TRBJ2-5 NA TRBV7-2 NA
TGCGCCAGCAGCTTGGTGAGCAATCAGCCCCAGCATTTT CASSLVSNQPQHF TRBJ1-5 many TRBV5-1 NA
TGTGCCAGCAGTCATTCGCGGGACAGTATATACACCTTC CASSHSRDSIYTF TRBJ1-2 NA TRBV27 TRBD1
TGTGCCAGCAGCCTTGGAAACAGAGTCTATGGCTACACCTTC CASSLGNRVYGYTF TRBJ1-2 NA TRBV12-3/TRBV12-4 NA
TGTGCCATCAGTGATCCGGACAGGGGGCGCGGGGGCACTGAAGCTTTCTTT CAISDPDRGRGGTEAFF TRBJ1-1 many TRBV10-3 TRBD1
TGTGCCAGCAGTGAGCGTGGGACAGGGGTGAATGGCTCACCCCTCCACTTT CASSERGTGVNGSPLHF TRBJ1-6 many TRBV2 TRBD1
TGCAGTGCGAAAAGGGGACAGCAGAATCAGCCCCAGCATTTT CSAKRGQQNQPQHF TRBJ1-5 many TRBV20-1 TRBD1
TGTGCCAGCTCCCCCGGCTTAACTCAACTCCATGGCTACACCTTC CASSPGLTQLHGYTF TRBJ1-2 many TRBV18 NA
TGTGCCAGCAGTTTAAGCTTGGGCCGTGAAGCTTTCTTT CASSLSLGREAFF TRBJ1-1 NA TRBV12-3/TRBV12-4 NA
TGTGCCAGCAGCATATCGTTTAGGGGAGGATACAATGAGCAGTTCTTC CASSISFRGGYNEQFF TRBJ2-1 many TRBV7-2 NA
TGTGCCAGCAGAGGGGGGCCGAACACTGAAGCTTTCTTT CASRGGPNTEAFF TRBJ1-1 few TRBV7-3 NA
TGCAGTGCTAGACCGGGCCGCAGGAACACCGGGGAGCTGTTTTTT CSARPGRRNTGELFF TRBJ2-2 NA TRBV20-1 NA
TGTGCCAGCAGAGGGACAGGGACTTTTAACACTGAAGCTTTCTTT CASRGTGTFNTEAFF TRBJ1-1 NA TRBV6-1 TRBD1
TGTGCCAGCACACTTGGGCAGAGCACAGATACGCAGTATTTT CASTLGQSTDTQYF TRBJ2-3 many TRBV7-9 NA
TGCGCCAGCAGCCAAGACGGCCTTTTTGAAGCTTTCTTT CASSQDGLFEAFF TRBJ1-1 few TRBV4-1 NA
TGTGCCAGCAGCTTAGATCTTGGTTCTAGCAGGAATGAGCAGTTCTTC CASSLDLGSSRNEQFF TRBJ2-1 few TRBV11-2 NA